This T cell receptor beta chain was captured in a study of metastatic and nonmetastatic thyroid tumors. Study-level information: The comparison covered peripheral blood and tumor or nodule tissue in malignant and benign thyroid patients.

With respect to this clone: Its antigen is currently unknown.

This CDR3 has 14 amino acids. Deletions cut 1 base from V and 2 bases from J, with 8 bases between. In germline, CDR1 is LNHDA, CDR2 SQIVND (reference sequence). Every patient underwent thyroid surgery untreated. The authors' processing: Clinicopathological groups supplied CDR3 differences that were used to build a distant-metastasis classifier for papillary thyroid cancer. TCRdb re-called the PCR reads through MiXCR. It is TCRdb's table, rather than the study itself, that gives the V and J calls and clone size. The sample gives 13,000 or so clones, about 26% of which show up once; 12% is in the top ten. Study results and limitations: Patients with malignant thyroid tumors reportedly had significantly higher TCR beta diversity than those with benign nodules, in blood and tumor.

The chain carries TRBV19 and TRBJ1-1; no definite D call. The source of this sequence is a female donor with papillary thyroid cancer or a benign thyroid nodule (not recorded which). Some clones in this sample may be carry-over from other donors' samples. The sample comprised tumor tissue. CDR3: CASSIAAPNTEAFF. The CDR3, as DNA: TGTGCCAGTAGTATAGCAGCACCAAACACTGAAGCTTTCTTT.